The 2 T cell receptor beta chains listed next were all sequenced from one sample in a study of immune evolution from preneoplasia to lung adenocarcinoma. Repertoires were generated with immunoSEQ multiplex PCR, while TCRdb's copy carries only in-frame clones and drops some. The table includes roughly 5,100 clones, 60% to 85% detected once. The material sequenced was FFPE adjacent normal lung tissue. These receptors were obtained from an older donor with lung adenocarcinoma.

The genes are TRBV29-1 and TRBJ2-4; 14 nucleotides agree with TRBD2. J was trimmed by 9 bases and V by 2 bases; bases with no gene match: 6. The germline V gene has CDR1 SQVTM and CDR2 ANQGSEA. This CDR3 is 15 amino acids long. The CDR3 nucleotides read TGCAGCGTTGAATCGGGACTAGCGGGAGTCGGCATTCAGTACTTC. Its protein is CSVESGLAGVGIQYF.

This clone was counted between two and nine times. The chain couples TRBV11-2 to TRBJ1-1, with D possibly being TRBD1 (5 bases). Germline V gives CDR1 SGHAT, CDR2 FQNNGV. Trimming removed 3 bases at V and 0 bases at J, with 11 bases between. The CDR3 length is 15 residues. The CDR3, as DNA: TGTGCCAGCAGCTTTCAGGGCCTAATGAACACTGAAGCTTTCTTT. Translated, it gives CASSFQGLMNTEAFF.